This passage covers 8 T cell receptor beta chains from one sample sequenced in a study of T cells in Graves' hyperthyroidism and ophthalmopathy. RNA transcripts gave rise to amplified TCR beta CDR3 regions. During a first-round RT-PCR of the TCR CDR3, the HTBI primer set was used. TCRdb itself ran the multiplex PCR reads through MiXCR, one entry per CDR3 protein. In the table there are more than 500,000 distinct CDR3 sequences, about 45% of which are singletons. Sequenced material: peripheral blood or thyroid tissue (not recorded which). The receptors derive from an adult woman with Graves' disease, either hyperthyroidism or ophthalmopathy (not recorded which).

The chain recombines TRBV24-1 with TRBJ2-1; 11 nucleotides match TRBD2. Germline CDR1 reads KGHDR; CDR2 reads SFDVKD. This CDR3 is built from 16 residues. The V gene end was trimmed by 0 bases and the J gene end by 4 bases; junction bases not matched to a gene: 1. CDR3 coding DNA: TGTGCCACCAGTGATTTGGGGACTAGCGGATACAATGAGCAGTTCTTC. Amino acids: CATSDLGTSGYNEQFF.

This clonotype has more than one count but fewer than ten. The chain uses TRBV20-1 and TRBJ1-1; D gene uncertain. CDR3 length: 10 residues. Germline CDR1 reads DFQATT; CDR2 reads SNEGSKA (reference sequence). V lost 3 bases, J lost 11 bases, and 10 bases lay in between. CDR3 amino acids: CSASWAQAFF. CDR3 bases: TGCAGTGCTAGTTGGGCGCAGGCTTTCTTT.

The chain couples TRBV27 to TRBJ2-5; D gene unclear. The germline gives CDR1 MNHEY, CDR2 SMNVEV (reference sequence). Trimming pared 5 bases from V and 10 bases from J, leaving 8 bases between. The CDR3 length is 10 residues. The CDR3: CASSARNQYF. The CDR3 nucleotides read TGTGCCAGCAGTGCGCGGAACCAGTACTTC.

V usage is TRBV7-8 and J usage is TRBJ1-5; D possibly corresponds to TRBD1 (5 bases). The CDR3 runs 16 residues. V dropped 5 bases and J dropped 0 bases, with 14 bases sitting between them. Germline V gene data show CDR1 as SGHVS and CDR2 as FQNEAQ. The CDR3 DNA reads as TGTGCCAGCAGCAAAGACCCAGGGATTAGCAATCAGCCCCAGCATTTT. Protein product: CASSKDPGISNQPQHF.

This clonotype was detected ten times or more. The rearrangement joins TRBV7-9 to TRBJ2-2; no firm D call. The CDR3 has 13 residues. V was cut by 2 bases and J by 4 bases, with 5 bases left in between. Germline CDR1 SEHNR, CDR2 FQNEAQ (reference sequence). CDR3: CASSLKGTGELFF. CDR3 nucleotide sequence: TGTGCCAGCAGCTTAAAGGGCACCGGGGAGCTGTTTTTT.

The rearrangement uses TRBV19 and TRBJ1-4, with D possibly TRBD1 on 5 matching bases. CDR1 is LNHDA and CDR2 is SQIVND in the germline V gene (reference sequence). This CDR3 contains 14 residues. Between the trimmed V and J ends, which lost 6 bases and 8 bases, there was a span of 16 bases. In DNA, the CDR3 is TGTGCCAGTAGCCAGACAGTCACGGGAGAAAAACTGTTTTTT. Its protein product is CASSQTVTGEKLFF.

V and J are TRBV7-8 and TRBJ1-5; D is perhaps TRBD1 (5 bases). V shed 0 bases and J shed 6 bases, with 9 bases lying between them. The CDR3 has 14 residues. The germline V gene encodes CDR1 SGHVS and CDR2 FQNEAQ. CDR3 loop: CASSLAGVAQPQHF. The CDR3 coding sequence is TGTGCCAGCAGCTTAGCGGGGGTAGCTCAGCCCCAGCATTTT.

In its sample, this clonotype was seen a few times. This sequence joins TRBV12-3 or TRBV12-4 and TRBJ1-5; D possibly corresponds to TRBD1 (6 bases). CDR3 length: 14 amino acids. The V gene lost 5 bases and the J gene lost 7 bases, with 15 bases spanning the gap. CDR3 bases: TGTGCCAGCAGTCGTAGGGGGTACGGGCAGCCCCAGCATTTT. Translating gives CASSRRGYGQPQHF.